This is a list of T cell receptor beta chains from one sample in a study of response to subunit inactivated influenza vaccine. MiXCR was run by TCRdb on the RT-PCR reads, yielding one entry per CDR3 protein. The sample contains 450,000 to 600,000 distinct CDR3 sequences, 7.2% of which appear only once. Sequenced here: PBMCs from blood, sampled 23 months after vaccination. These receptor sequences come from a man between 50 and 69 years old who received an inactivated influenza vaccine. CDR3s include the opening cysteine and the closing phenylalanine or tryptophan. Each record gives: V gene, J gene, D gene, clone size, CDR3 DNA, CDR3 protein. The D gene is left open where the match is weak. Part of the rows lack a size; the others show once, few, many or a class for expanded clones.

TRBV7-2,TRBJ1-5,TRBD1,-,TGTGCCAGCAGCTTAGTGGGGACAGAGGGAAATCAGCCCCAGCATTTT,CASSLVGTEGNQPQHF
TRBV29-1,TRBJ2-1,-,many,TGCAGCGTTGTTAGGGGGATTGAGCAGTTCTTC,CSVVRGIEQFF
TRBV4-2,TRBJ2-7,-,-,TGTGCCAGCAGCCGCGGGACGGAGTCCTCCTACGAGCAGTACTTC,CASSRGTESSYEQYF
TRBV29-1,TRBJ2-3,-,few,TGCAGCGTTGATCCGAGGGTCAGCACAGATACGCAGTATTTT,CSVDPRVSTDTQYF
TRBV20-1,TRBJ1-1,-,-,TGCAGTGCTAGGTACAGACACACTGAAGCTTTCTTT,CSARYRHTEAFF
TRBV6-2/TRBV6-3,TRBJ1-5,-,-,TGTGCCAGCAGAGAAGATAGCAATCAGCCCCAGCATTTT,CASREDSNQPQHF
TRBV27,TRBJ2-1,TRBD2,few,TGTGCCAGCAGTTTCAAGACTAGCGTTTTATACAATGAGCAGTTCTTC,CASSFKTSVLYNEQFF
TRBV2,TRBJ2-5,-,many,TGTGCCAGCATGTGGGCGGGCGTCGAGACCCAGTACTTC,CASMWAGVETQYF
TRBV12-3/TRBV12-4,TRBJ2-1,-,many,TGTGCCAGCAGTTTAGCCGGGGTTGAGCAGTTCTTC,CASSLAGVEQFF
TRBV9,TRBJ2-4,TRBD2,many,TGTGCCAGCAGCGTAGGAGCGGGGTGGGCCAAAAACATTCAGTACTTC,CASSVGAGWAKNIQYF
TRBV14,TRBJ1-6,-,-,TGTGCCAGCAGCGCGGTTCCCCAGGGGCCCCTCCACTTT,CASSAVPQGPLHF
TRBV20-1,TRBJ2-7,-,many,TGCAGTGCTAGACCAGGGGCCTTCGCCTCCTACGAGCAGTACTTC,CSARPGAFASYEQYF
TRBV6-2/TRBV6-3,TRBJ2-7,TRBD1,-,TGTGCCAGCAGTTATTTCCAGGGGGCGGACGAGCAGTACTTC,CASSYFQGADEQYF
TRBV7-2,TRBJ2-5,TRBD2,many,TGTGCCAGCAGCAGGACTAGGGCAGAGACCCAGTACTTC,CASSRTRAETQYF